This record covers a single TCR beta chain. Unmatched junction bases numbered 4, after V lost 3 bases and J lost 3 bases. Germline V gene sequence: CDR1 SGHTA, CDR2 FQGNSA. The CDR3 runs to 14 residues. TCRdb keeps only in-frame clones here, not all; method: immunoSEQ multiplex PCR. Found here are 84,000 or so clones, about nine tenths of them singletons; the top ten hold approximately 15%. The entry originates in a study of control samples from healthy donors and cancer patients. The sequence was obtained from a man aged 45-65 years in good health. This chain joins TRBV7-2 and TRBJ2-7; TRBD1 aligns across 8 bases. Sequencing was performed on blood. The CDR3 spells CASSFETGDYEQYF. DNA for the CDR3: TGTGCCAGCAGCTTCGAGACAGGGGACTACGAGCAGTACTTC.